What follows describes a single T cell receptor beta chain. This sample is drawn from a study of blood T cell repertoires in COVID-19. The CDR3 length is 15 residues. The germline V gene encodes CDR1 MNHEY and CDR2 SVGAGI. The junction had 5 bases not matched to a gene; V was cut back by 0 bases and J by 10 bases. The repertoire was sequenced with immunoSEQ multiplex PCR; TCRdb's copy has only in-frame clones and lacks some. The sample holds some 330,000 clones, about 87% seen once. V is TRBV6-5 and J is TRBJ1-4; 10 nucleotides line up with TRBD1. This TCR was sampled from a man aged 35 to 55 in a cohort exposed to, infected with or recovered from COVID-19 (not recorded which). The specimen sequenced was PBMCs or T cells enriched from blood (not recorded which). The DNA for the CDR3 is TGTGCCAGCAGTTACTCAGGGACAGGGGCCGGAAAACTGTTTTTT. Protein product: CASSYSGTGAGKLFF.